The clone carrying this T cell receptor (beta chain) was seen ten or more times. As for time point: newly diagnosed GD, antithyroid drugs for less than 3 months. After RNA was extracted from PBMCs, the TCR library was made from it. This sample is drawn from a study of regulatory T cells in long-lasting Graves disease. Arm-PCR of CDR3 regions and iRepertoire HTBI primers were used to build TCR beta libraries. Each CDR3 protein gets one entry after TCRdb re-called the multiplex PCR reads with MiXCR. The sample consists of hundreds of thousands of distinct CDR3 sequences, roughly 15% of them appearing once. CDR1 is DFQATT, CDR2 SNEGSKA, per germline (reference sequence). V shed 0 bases and J shed 4 bases, with 15 bases lying between them. The CDR3 has 15 residues.

This TCR derives from a female donor with Graves disease. This sample comprised peripheral blood mononuclear cells (PBMCs), obtained at new diagnosis, from a patient treated with antithyroid drugs. V usage is TRBV20-1 and J usage is TRBJ2-5, with D perhaps being TRBD1 or TRBD2 (5 bases each). The CDR3 DNA reads as TGCAGTGCTAGAGATTTTCGAGGGGTAGGAGAGACCCAGTACTTC. Its translation is CSARDFRGVGETQYF.